The 9 T cell receptor beta chains below were found in one sample sequenced in a study of cytotoxic CD8 clonotypes in ibrutinib-treated CLL. Generated by immunoSEQ multiplex PCR, the TCRdb table keeps only in-frame clones and is missing some. Here the sample spans some 300,000 clones, more than 65% being singletons. The sequences come from PBMCs, collected before ibrutinib treatment. All receptors derive from a human donor with chronic lymphocytic leukemia.

The genes are TRBV5-1 and TRBJ2-2, with 12 bases fitting TRBD2. V was clipped by 4 bases and J by 7 bases; unmatched bases: 8. The CDR3 is 16 amino acids. Looked up from germline, CDR1 is SGHRS and CDR2 is YFSETQ. The CDR3 region is CASSQTSGRIFGELFF. CDR3 in DNA: TGCGCCAGCAGCCAGACTAGCGGGAGAATCTTCGGGGAGCTGTTTTTT.

This rearrangement joins TRBV28 to TRBJ1-5; 8 nucleotides agree with TRBD1. The ends lost 1 base at V and 4 bases at J; junction bases unmatched: 9. The CDR3 has 17 amino acids. CDR1 and CDR2 (germline): MDHEN, SYDVKM. The CDR3 spells CASSLFPTGVGNQPQHF. The CDR3 DNA sequence: TGTGCCAGCAGTTTATTCCCGACAGGGGTAGGAAATCAGCCCCAGCATTTT. The complete variable domain, with remaining parts taken from reference TRBV28 and TRBJ1-5, reads DVKVTQSSRYLVKRTGEKVFLECVQDMDHENMFWYRQDPGLGLRLIYFSYDVKMKEKGDIPEGYSVSREKKERFSLILESASTNQTSMYLCASSLFPTGVGNQPQHFGDGTRLSIL.

The chain combines TRBV9 with TRBJ2-7; 8 bases agree with TRBD1. Germline V gene sequence: CDR1 SGDLS, CDR2 YYNGEE. CDR3 length: 15 amino acids. The trim removed 3 bases at V and 3 bases at J, leaving 8 bases unmatched. CDR3 sequence reads: CASSATGQGNYEQYF. CDR3 coding DNA: TGTGCCAGCAGCGCCACCGGACAGGGTAACTACGAGCAGTACTTC.

V and J are TRBV11-3 and TRBJ2-1; 8 nucleotides align to TRBD2. V was clipped by 5 bases and J by 2 bases; unmatched bases: 5. This CDR3 contains 15 residues. Germline loops: CDR1 SGHNT, CDR2 YENEEA. For the CDR3, the DNA is TGTGCCAGCAGCGAACGGGAGGGCCCCTACAATGAGCAGTTCTTC. This translates into CASSEREGPYNEQFF.

This clone showed up just a few times. Here the CDR3 reads CASRGISLSETNEKLFF. CDR3 nucleotides: TGTGCCAGCAGAGGAATATCCCTCTCTGAGACTAATGAAAAACTGTTTTTT. This chain links TRBV2 with TRBJ1-4; D ambiguous. The CDR3 consists of 17 residues. Germline assignment: CDR1 SNHLY and CDR2 FYNNEI. Deletions cut 6 bases from V and 2 bases from J, with 19 bases between. Full variable domain (remainder filled in from reference TRBV2 and TRBJ1-4): EPEVTQTPSHQVTQMGQEVILRCVPISNHLYFYWYRQILGQKVEFLVSFYNNEISEKSEIFDDQFSVERPDGSNFTLKIRSTKLEDSAMYFCASRGISLSETNEKLFFGSGTQLSVL.

The V gene is TRBV6-1, the J gene TRBJ2-1; 9 positions agree with TRBD2. V lost 5 bases, J lost 7 bases, and 9 bases stayed unmatched. Germline V gives CDR1 MNHNS, CDR2 SASEGT. CDR3 length equals 15 residues. For the CDR3, the DNA is TGTGCCAGCAGTTCCATCGGCGGGAGGGAAAATGAGCAGTTCTTC. Amino acids: CASSSIGGRENEQFF.

In its sample, this clone was seen once. The chain carries TRBV7-2 and TRBJ2-7; D remains unclear. The CDR3 length is 13 residues. The germline CDR1 and CDR2 sequences are SGHTA and FQGNSA. The V gene lost 2 bases and the J gene lost 6 bases, with 11 bases spanning the gap. As DNA, the CDR3 is TGTGCCAGCAGCTTAAATAGGTTCGGCGAGCAGTACTTC. Amino acids: CASSLNRFGEQYF.

The chain joins TRBV27 to TRBJ1-1; D is unclear. The CDR3 sequence is 9 residues long. V lost 10 bases, J lost 6 bases, and 6 bases lay in between. CDR1 and CDR2 (germline): MNHEY, SMNVEV (reference sequence). The CDR3 region is CAKGPEAFF. CDR3 nucleotide sequence: TGTGCCAAAGGGCCTGAAGCTTTCTTT.

The V gene is TRBV4-3, the J gene TRBJ2-1, with D possibly being TRBD2 (7 bases). CDR1 and CDR2 from the germline V gene are LGHNA and YSLEER. Trimming removed 4 bases from V and 2 bases from J, with 18 bases in between. CDR3 length: 17 residues. The CDR3 DNA is TGCGCCAGCAGCCGCCGGGCAGGGGAGGGGACCTACAATGAGCAGTTCTTC. This sequence encodes CASSRRAGEGTYNEQFF.